This is a list of T cell receptor beta chains from one sample in a study of T cell clonotyping in hematopoietic cell transplantation. Data came from immunoSEQ multiplex PCR; TCRdb stores just in-frame clones and leaves some out. Among about 49,000 clones listed, 85% to 90% were seen once. The input for sequencing was peripheral blood mononuclear cells, taken before stem cell transplant. These receptor sequences come from a man in his sixties with biphenotypic leukemia. Some clones in this sample may be carry-over from other donors' samples. Each CDR3 is given with its conserved first and last residue. D genes are given only for firm matches. Rows may omit the clone size; those that give it use once, few, many or a size class.

J gene,clone size,V gene,D gene,CDR3 DNA,CDR3 protein
TRBJ1-5,-,TRBV2,-,TGTGCCAGCAGTGAAGAGCGGGGTTTAGGGCAGCCCCAGCATTTT,CASSEERGLGQPQHF
TRBJ1-1,-,TRBV5-1,-,TGCGCCAGCAGCTTAGGAGGTGACGCTGAAGCTTTCTTT,CASSLGGDAEAFF
TRBJ2-7,-,TRBV7-8,-,TGTGCCAGCAGCTTTCAGGGGGGGCCATTCCACTACGAGCAGTACTTC,CASSFQGGPFHYEQYF
TRBJ1-2,-,TRBV9,TRBD1,TGTGCCAGCCGAGACAGGGGAGGCTACACCTTC,CASRDRGGYTF
TRBJ2-7,-,TRBV11-2,-,TGTGCCAGCAGCTTAGATCGGCGGGGTTCCTACGAGCAGTACTTC,CASSLDRRGSYEQYF
TRBJ1-5,-,TRBV28,TRBD1,TGTGCCAGCAGTGACAGGGCCGCACGCCAGCCCCAGCATTTT,CASSDRAARQPQHF
TRBJ2-7,-,TRBV7-2,-,TGTGCCAGCAGCCAAGACCAAGGGTCATTTTTCTACGAGCAGTACTTC,CASSQDQGSFFYEQYF
TRBJ1-4,-,TRBV28,-,TGTGCCAGCACGGGGATGGGTGAAAAACTGTTTTTT,CASTGMGEKLFF
TRBJ2-7,few,TRBV7-6,TRBD2,TGTGCCAGCAGCTTAGGAGCGGGAGACCCCTACGAGCAGTACTTC,CASSLGAGDPYEQYF
TRBJ2-7,-,TRBV5-1,-,TGCGCCAGCAGCCCCCCCAAATCCGCCTACGAGCAGTACTTC,CASSPPKSAYEQYF
TRBJ2-1,-,TRBV11-2,TRBD2,TGTGCCAGCAGCTCCGGAGCGGGAGGGCCCCGGGATGAGCAGTTCTTC,CASSSGAGGPRDEQFF
TRBJ2-3,-,TRBV11-2,-,TGTGCCAGCAGCCCCCGGACTATCACAGATACGCAGTATTTT,CASSPRTITDTQYF
TRBJ1-4,-,TRBV28,-,TGTGCCAGCAGTTTAGATTCGAGGGAGCAGAAAAAACTGTTTTTT,CASSLDSREQKKLFF
TRBJ1-1,-,TRBV4-1,-,TGCGCCAGCAGCCAAGGGGACTTCGTAGGGGTGAACACTGAAGCTTTCTTT,CASSQGDFVGVNTEAFF
TRBJ1-1,-,TRBV4-3,TRBD1,TGCGCCAGCACCGGGAGTTACAGGGGGAAAACTGAAGCTTTCTTT,CASTGSYRGKTEAFF
TRBJ2-1,-,TRBV12-5,-,TGTGCTAGTGGTAGAGGGGTTGAGCAGTTCTTC,CASGRGVEQFF
TRBJ2-3,-,TRBV6-1,TRBD2,TGTGCCAGCAGTGAAAGGGGACTAGCGGGAGCAGATACGCAGTATTTT,CASSERGLAGADTQYF
TRBJ1-2,-,TRBV18,TRBD1,TGTGCCAGCTCACGGGACAGGGAGGATGGCTACACCTTC,CASSRDREDGYTF
TRBJ2-7,-,TRBV19,-,TGTGCCAGTAGTACTATTACATCCTACGAGCAGTACTTC,CASSTITSYEQYF
TRBJ2-7,few,TRBV6-5,-,TGTGCCAGCAGTTTTTCAGGCTACGAGCAGTACTTC,CASSFSGYEQYF
TRBJ1-1,-,TRBV7-3,-,TGTGCCAGCAGCTTAACTGGGGCGAACACTGAAGCTTTCTTT,CASSLTGANTEAFF
TRBJ1-1,few,TRBV19,-,TGTGCCAGTAGTAGTAGGATTGAAGCTTTCTTT,CASSSRIEAFF
TRBJ1-2,-,TRBV5-6,TRBD1,TGTGCCAGCAGCCCCCTATTCGGACAGGGTGGCTATGGCTACACCTTC,CASSPLFGQGGYGYTF
TRBJ2-3,few,TRBV18,TRBD2,TGTGCCAGCTCACCAAATAGCGGGGGGAACACAGATACGCAGTATTTT,CASSPNSGGNTDTQYF
TRBJ2-1,-,TRBV25-1,-,TGTGCCAGCAGTGAAGGAATAGATGAGCAGTTCTTC,CASSEGIDEQFF
TRBJ1-1,-,TRBV30,-,TGTGCCTGGGGTGCCGGGAACACTGAAGCTTTCTTT,CAWGAGNTEAFF
TRBJ2-7,-,TRBV2,-,TGTGCCAGCATTAGTGGTTACTCGGGTAAGCAGTACTTC,CASISGYSGKQYF
TRBJ2-1,-,TRBV30,-,TGTGCCTGCCCACCCGACAGGGGAGGGGATGAGCAGTTCTTC,CACPPDRGGDEQFF
TRBJ1-1,-,TRBV6-5,-,TGTGCCAGCACCGACAGAGGGTCGGGCACTGAAGCTTTCTTT,CASTDRGSGTEAFF
TRBJ2-5,-,TRBV10-3,-,TGTGCCATCACCAAGGACCGGCAAGAGACCCAGTACTTC,CAITKDRQETQYF
TRBJ2-7,-,TRBV4-2,-,TGTGCCAGCAGCCAAGCTCGGGGCTTCCACGAGCAGTACTTC,CASSQARGFHEQYF
TRBJ2-7,-,TRBV28,-,TGTGCCAGCAGCTCCGCTCGGTGGGAAGGGTACGAGCAGTACTTC,CASSSARWEGYEQYF
TRBJ1-5,-,TRBV7-9,-,TGTGCCAGCAGCTTCCAGGGGAATCAGCCCCAGCATTTT,CASSFQGNQPQHF
TRBJ2-3,-,TRBV5-1,-,TGCGCCAGCAGTGAGGAGAATACGCAGTATTTT,CASSEENTQYF
TRBJ1-2,few,TRBV6-5,-,TGTGCCAGCAGAAAGAACACGGCTAACTATGGCTACACCTTC,CASRKNTANYGYTF
TRBJ2-2,-,TRBV5-6,-,TGTGCCAGCAGCTTCTTCCGGGGTCTCACCGGGGAGCTGTTTTTT,CASSFFRGLTGELFF
TRBJ1-5,-,TRBV30,-,TGTGCCTGGAGCAGGGGCGAGGGTCAGCCCCAGCATTTT,CAWSRGEGQPQHF
TRBJ1-4,-,TRBV5-1,-,TGCGCCAGCAGCCCACAGGCGCCTGAAGAAAAACTGTTTTTT,CASSPQAPEEKLFF
TRBJ2-7,-,TRBV27,-,TGTGCCAGCAGTTCCAATCCGGGAGTCGGGGCGGACGAGCAGTACTTC,CASSSNPGVGADEQYF
TRBJ1-2,-,TRBV9,-,TGTGCCAGCAGCGTAGGTTTTTCGGAAAGGAGAGGCTACACCTTC,CASSVGFSERRGYTF
TRBJ2-7,-,TRBV20-1,-,TGCGCTTGTAGGGGACCCTACGAGCAGTACTTC,CACRGPYEQYF
TRBJ2-7,-,TRBV7-2,-,TGTGCCAGCAGACGGGGCAGGGGGGACTACGAGCAGTACTTC,CASRRGRGDYEQYF
TRBJ2-7,-,TRBV6-7,-,TGTGCCAGCAGTTACTCGCGCAGGCCTTCCTACGAGCAGTACTTC,CASSYSRRPSYEQYF
TRBJ1-5,-,TRBV19,TRBD1,TGTGCCAGTAGTTCACAGGGGAGCCGCCAGCCCCAGCATTTT,CASSSQGSRQPQHF
TRBJ1-1,-,TRBV6-1,-,TGTGCCAGCAGCGACAGAAAGAACACTGAAGCTTTCTTT,CASSDRKNTEAFF
TRBJ2-2,-,TRBV5-1,TRBD1,TGCGCCAGCAGCTGGGACAGTGGAACCGGGGAGCTGTTTTTT,CASSWDSGTGELFF
TRBJ2-7,once,TRBV18,-,TGTGCCAGCTCACCGACAGAGAGCTACGAGCAGTACTTC,CASSPTESYEQYF
TRBJ1-1,once,TRBV5-6,-,TGTGCCAGCAGACCTTTATCAGGGGCCAACACTGAAGCTTTCTTT,CASRPLSGANTEAFF
TRBJ1-1,-,TRBV28,TRBD1,TGTGCCAGCAGTCCTCGGGACAGGCCCTCCGCTTTCTTT,CASSPRDRPSAFF
TRBJ1-2,-,TRBV6-1,TRBD1,TGTGCCAGCTCTGGGGACAGCTATGGCTACACCTTC,CASSGDSYGYTF
TRBJ1-1,-,TRBV28,-,TGTGCCAGCAGCCGACGGAACACTGAAGCTTTCTTT,CASSRRNTEAFF
TRBJ1-2,-,TRBV5-5,-,TGTGCCAGCAGCTTTATCCAGGAAGGAGGCTACACCTTC,CASSFIQEGGYTF
TRBJ1-5,-,TRBV27,TRBD1,TGTGCCAGCAGCATCCGGACAGGGGGCCAGCCCCAGCATTTT,CASSIRTGGQPQHF
TRBJ1-2,-,TRBV28,TRBD1,TGTGCCAGCAGCTGGACAGGGAACTATGGCTACACCTTC,CASSWTGNYGYTF
TRBJ1-1,-,TRBV5-5,-,TGTGCCAGCAGCTTGGTAGGGTACGCTGAAGCTTTCTTT,CASSLVGYAEAFF
TRBJ2-2,-,TRBV5-6,-,TGTGCCAGCAGCTTACGGGACGGTTTCACCGGGGAGCTGTTTTTT,CASSLRDGFTGELFF